Each of the 2 T cell receptor beta chains below was sequenced from the same sample in a study of cytotoxic CD8 clonotypes in ibrutinib-treated CLL. Sequencing used immunoSEQ multiplex PCR; TCRdb keeps in-frame clones, though not all of them. The data contain about 120,000 clones, 50% to 65% of them singletons. Sequences were derived from PBMCs, sampled after 24 months of ibrutinib treatment. The origin of the receptors is a human donor with chronic lymphocytic leukemia.

This clone was found a few times. This chain uses TRBV7-6 with TRBJ2-7; D is perhaps TRBD1 (6 bases). V was shortened by 4 bases and J by 1 base, with 8 bases between the two germline ends. The germline CDR1 and CDR2 sequences are SGHVS and FNYEAQ. The CDR3 loop spans 13 amino acids. The CDR3 nucleotides are TGTGCCAGCAGCTCGGACAGATCCTACGAGCAGTACTTC. Encoded protein: CASSSDRSYEQYF. Based on the CDR3 plus reference TRBV7-6 and TRBJ2-7, the full variable domain is GAGVSQSPRYKVTKRGQDVALRCDPISGHVSLYWYRQALGQGPEFLTYFNYEAQQDKSGLPNDRFSAERPEGSISTLTIQRTEQRDSAMYRCASSSDRSYEQYFGPGTRLTVT.

The V gene is TRBV19, the J gene TRBJ1-2, with D possibly TRBD1 on 6 matching bases. The CDR3 length is 13 residues. The germline V gene has CDR1 LNHDA and CDR2 SQIVND (reference sequence). Between the trimmed V and J ends, which lost 5 bases and 5 bases, there was a span of 12 bases. This CDR3 is CASSVDSRYGYTF. CDR3 nucleotides: TGTGCCAGTAGTGTGGACAGTAGGTATGGCTACACCTTC. The complete variable domain, with remaining parts taken from reference TRBV19 and TRBJ1-2, reads DGGITQSPKYLFRKEGQNVTLSCEQNLNHDAMYWYRQDPGQGLRLIYYSQIVNDFQKGDIAEGYSVSREKKESFPLTVTSAQKNPTAFYLCASSVDSRYGYTFGSGTRLTVV.